Listed below are T cell receptor beta chains from one sample, sequenced in a study of blood T cell repertoires in COVID-19. Produced via immunoSEQ multiplex PCR; TCRdb's table is partial and in-frame only. The table has approximately 25,000 clones, roughly four fifths seen once; the top ten hold about 8.1%. The sample consisted of peripheral blood. These receptors all come from a human donor in a cohort sampled during active COVID-19. Each CDR3 is given with its conserved first and last residue. Fields, in order: D gene, J gene, clone size, V gene, CDR3 DNA, CDR3 protein. D genes are given only for firm matches. Clone size is shown for a subset of rows, as once, few, many or a class of expanded clone.

TRBD1,TRBJ2-2,once,TRBV2,TGTGCCCTCTCGGGACAGGGTTTCACCGGGGAGCTGTTTTTT,CALSGQGFTGELFF
TRBD1,TRBJ1-5,-,TRBV4-3,TGCGCCAGCAGCCAAGGGACAGGGTCGGGTCAGCCCCAGCATTTT,CASSQGTGSGQPQHF
TRBD1,TRBJ2-3,-,TRBV4-2,TGTGCCAGCAGCCTAGGGACAGGGGGAGCAGATACGCAGTATTTT,CASSLGTGGADTQYF
TRBD1,TRBJ2-7,-,TRBV5-5,TGTGCCAGCAACCAACTGACAGGGGGTTTTATTTACGAGCAGTACTTC,CASNQLTGGFIYEQYF
-,TRBJ2-3,-,TRBV25-1,TGTGCCAGCAGTGAATGGGGCACGGCGGATACGCAGTATTTT,CASSEWGTADTQYF
TRBD2,TRBJ2-7,-,TRBV3-1/TRBV3-2,TGTGCCAGCTCGAATGCTAGCGGGAGTCACCACTACGAGCAGTACTTC,CASSNASGSHHYEQYF
TRBD1,TRBJ2-5,-,TRBV7-2,TGTGCCAGCAGAAGACCGGGACAGGCCCAAGAGACCCAGTACTTC,CASRRPGQAQETQYF
TRBD1,TRBJ2-7,-,TRBV6-5,TGTGCCAGCAGAGCGACAGGGGGCCGCTACGAGCAGTACTTC,CASRATGGRYEQYF
TRBD2,TRBJ2-1,few,TRBV20-1,TGCAGTGCTAGTGTGGCGGGAGCCTACAATGAGCAGTTCTTC,CSASVAGAYNEQFF
TRBD1,TRBJ1-1,-,TRBV4-3,TGCGCCAGCAGCCACTTTCCCACAGGGGCGACTGACACTGAAGCTTTCTTT,CASSHFPTGATDTEAFF
TRBD1,TRBJ1-6,few,TRBV10-2,TGCGCCAGCAGTGACTCCGGGACAGCACTACCGCCCCTCCACTTT,CASSDSGTALPPLHF
-,TRBJ1-2,few,TRBV2,TGTGCCAGCAGTGTCTCCGGGAATTCTGGCTACACCTTC,CASSVSGNSGYTF
-,TRBJ2-7,-,TRBV7-3,TGTGCCAGCAGCTTAAGAGGGTTGGCCTACGAGCAGTACTTC,CASSLRGLAYEQYF
-,TRBJ2-1,-,TRBV19,TGTGCCAGCCTACCGGGACAAAGTAAAAACAATGAGCAGTTCTTC,CASLPGQSKNNEQFF
-,TRBJ1-1,large,TRBV18,TGTGCCAGCTCTTTCGAGCCAGGGGATATGAACACTGAAGCTTTCTTT,CASSFEPGDMNTEAFF
-,TRBJ1-5,-,TRBV15,TGTGCCACCAGCAGAGATGGGGTCGGAGGCCAGCCCCAGCATTTT,CATSRDGVGGQPQHF
-,TRBJ2-5,-,TRBV21-1,TGTGCCAGCCAGACTCTCCAAGAGACCCAGTACTTC,CASQTLQETQYF
-,TRBJ2-5,-,TRBV7-9,TGTGCCAGCAGTCCCAGAGAGACCCAGTACTTC,CASSPRETQYF
-,TRBJ2-3,-,TRBV27,TGTGCCAGCAGTTTACTCAGGGAACTCACAGATACGCAGTATTTT,CASSLLRELTDTQYF
-,TRBJ1-4,-,TRBV28,TGTGCCAGCAGTTCCCGGGACCCCGCGGGAGAAAAACTGTTTTTT,CASSSRDPAGEKLFF
TRBD1,TRBJ1-5,few,TRBV10-3,TGTGCCATCAGCGGGGGACAGTCAGGTCAGCCCCAGCATTTT,CAISGGQSGQPQHF
-,TRBJ1-1,-,TRBV29-1,TGCAGCGTTTACACAGGAGTAGCTTTCTTT,CSVYTGVAFF
-,TRBJ1-3,-,TRBV24-1,TGTGCCACCCAATCCCCCGGAAACACCATATATTTT,CATQSPGNTIYF
-,TRBJ1-2,-,TRBV7-2,TGTGCCAGCAGCTCGAGGGAAGCTAACTATGGCTACACCTTC,CASSSREANYGYTF
TRBD2,TRBJ2-7,-,TRBV10-3,TGTGCCATCAGTGAGTCTCGAGGGACTAGCGGGATTTTC,CAISESRGTSGIF
TRBD1,TRBJ2-7,-,TRBV19,TGTGCCAGTAGTCCATCCGGGACAGGGGGCTACGAGCAGTACTTC,CASSPSGTGGYEQYF
TRBD1,TRBJ1-5,few,TRBV10-1,TGCGCCAGCAGTGAGCCGGACAGGGAATGTGGCTATAGCAATCAGCCCCAGCATTTT,CASSEPDRECGYSNQPQHF